The clone carrying this TCR beta chain showed up just once. Seattle patients were enrolled while actively infected and followed longitudinally. The data originate from a study of blood T cell repertoires in COVID-19. The overall study: T cells, B-cell-depleted T cells, or PBMCs provided the cDNA or gDNA that served as material.

Trimming removed 0 bases from V and 5 bases from J, with 4 bases in between. Germline V gene sequence: CDR1 GTSNPN, CDR2 SVGIG (reference sequence). The CDR3 is 11 residues long. As handled by the study authors: For nucleated cells, counts were estimated from reference gene primer amplification. The data were produced by immunoSEQ multiplex PCR, yet TCRdb's version contains in-frame clones alone and is incomplete. That table furnishes V, J and clone size, whereas the DNA furnished D and trimming. In the table there are around 470,000 clones, nearly 90% of which are singletons. The chain combines TRBV30 with TRBJ1-1; D gene unclear. The TCR comes from a man aged 18 to 29 with COVID-19, enrolled during active disease. Sequenced sample: peripheral blood. CDR3 nucleotide sequence: TGTGCCTGGAGTGTGAGTACTGAAGCTTTCTTT. Residues: CAWSVSTEAFF.